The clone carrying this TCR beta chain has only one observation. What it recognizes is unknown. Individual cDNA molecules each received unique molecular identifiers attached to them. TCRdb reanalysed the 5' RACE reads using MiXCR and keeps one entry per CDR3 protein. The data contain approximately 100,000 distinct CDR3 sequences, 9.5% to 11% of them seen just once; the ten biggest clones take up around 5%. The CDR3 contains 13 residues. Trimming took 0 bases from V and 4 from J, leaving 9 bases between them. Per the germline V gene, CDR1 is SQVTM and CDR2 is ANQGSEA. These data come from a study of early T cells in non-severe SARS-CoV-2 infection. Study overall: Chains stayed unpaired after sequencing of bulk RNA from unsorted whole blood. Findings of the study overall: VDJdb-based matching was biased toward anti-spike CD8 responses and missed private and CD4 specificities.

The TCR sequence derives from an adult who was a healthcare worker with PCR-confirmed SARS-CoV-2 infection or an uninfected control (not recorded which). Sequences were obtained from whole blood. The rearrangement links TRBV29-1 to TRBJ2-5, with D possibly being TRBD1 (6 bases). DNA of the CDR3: TGCAGCGTTGAAGAACAGACAGGAGAGACCCAGTACTTC. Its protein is CSVEEQTGETQYF.